This T cell receptor beta chain was profiled in a study of identical twins. General observations from the study: Monozygotic twins shared more out-of-frame TCR alpha than recombination models predicted.

Germline V gene data show CDR1 as MNHEY and CDR2 as SMNVEV (reference sequence). This CDR3 has 14 residues. V gave up 5 bases and J gave up 2 bases, with 11 bases separating them. On this clonotype itself: No antigen is known for it.

MiXCR was run by TCRdb on the 5' RACE reads, yielding one entry per CDR3 protein. The table lists just under 650,000 distinct CDR3 sequences, just over 7% of them singletons, with less than 2% in the top ten. This sample also belongs to another study, concerning yellow fever vaccine responses in identical twins.

This TCR derives from a woman aged 18-35 years in good health. Sample: PBMCs. The J gene is TRBJ2-3, the V gene TRBV27; tentatively, D is TRBD2 (6 bases). The CDR3 DNA reads as TGTGCCAGCAGTGAGGGACTCGCCACAGATACGCAGTATTTT. Residues: CASSEGLATDTQYF.